The T cell receptor (beta chain) under discussion was sequenced for a study of cytomegalovirus exposure and HLA in healthy donors. This clone was detected once. Primers included in the PCR were 60 Vbeta and 13 Jbeta primers. Assay: immunoSEQ multiplex PCR; the TCRdb copy retains only in-frame clones and omits some. The table has 200,000 to 250,000 clones, about 81% seen once. CDR3 length: 15 amino acids. Germline assignment: CDR1 LNHNV and CDR2 YYDKDF (reference sequence). Trimming took off 0 bases at V and 4 bases at J, with 10 bases between the two ends. This clonotype was obtained from a woman aged 55 to 70 in good health and CMV-seropositive. The chain has TRBV15 and TRBJ1-3; D not resolved. Sequenced sample: PBMCs. As DNA, the CDR3 is TGTGCCACCAGCAGAGATTCAGGTCGGGGAAACACCATATATTTT. Protein product: CATSRDSGRGNTIYF.